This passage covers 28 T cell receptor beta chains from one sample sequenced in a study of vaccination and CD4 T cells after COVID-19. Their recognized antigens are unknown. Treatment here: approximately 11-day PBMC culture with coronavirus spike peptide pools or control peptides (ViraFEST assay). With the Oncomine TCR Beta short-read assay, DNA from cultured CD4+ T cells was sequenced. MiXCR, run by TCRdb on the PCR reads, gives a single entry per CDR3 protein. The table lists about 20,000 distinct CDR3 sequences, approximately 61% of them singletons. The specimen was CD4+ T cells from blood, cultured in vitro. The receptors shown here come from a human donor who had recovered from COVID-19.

The CDR3 DNA reads as TGCAGTGCTTACCGGACAGGATCAGGTCAGCCCCAGCATTTT. Its protein is CSAYRTGSGQPQHF. The chain links TRBV20-1 to TRBJ1-5, with 7 bases that match TRBD1. The CDR3 extends over 14 amino acids. Germline CDR1 is DFQATT and CDR2 is SNEGSKA (reference sequence). Losses at the gene ends were 5 bases for V and 6 bases for J; bases not matched to a gene: 10.

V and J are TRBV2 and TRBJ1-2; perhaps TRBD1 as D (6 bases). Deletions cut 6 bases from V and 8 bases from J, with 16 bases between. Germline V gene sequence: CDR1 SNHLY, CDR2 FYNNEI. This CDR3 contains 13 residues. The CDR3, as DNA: TGTGCCAGCAGAGAACAGGGAATGGAGGGCTACACCTTC. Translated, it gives CASREQGMEGYTF.

The CDR3, as DNA: TGTGCCAGCAGTAGTACGGTATTGGGGTCTGCGAAGACCCAGTACTTC. This encodes CASSSTVLGSAKTQYF. The chain links TRBV6-1 to TRBJ2-5, with D unresolved. V was clipped by 5 bases and J by 6 bases, with 22 bases between them. Germline V gene data show CDR1 as MNHNS and CDR2 as SASEGT. CDR3 length equals 16 residues.

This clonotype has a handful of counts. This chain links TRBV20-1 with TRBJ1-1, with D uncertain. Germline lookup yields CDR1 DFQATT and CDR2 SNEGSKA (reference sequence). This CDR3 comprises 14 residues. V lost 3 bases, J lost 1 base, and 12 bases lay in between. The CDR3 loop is CSARPRTANTEAFF. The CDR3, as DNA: TGCAGTGCTAGGCCCCGGACTGCGAACACTGAAGCTTTCTTT.

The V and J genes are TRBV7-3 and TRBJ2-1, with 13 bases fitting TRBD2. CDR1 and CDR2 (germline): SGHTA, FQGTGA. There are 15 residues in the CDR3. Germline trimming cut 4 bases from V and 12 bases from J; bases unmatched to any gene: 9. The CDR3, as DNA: TGTGCCAGCAGCTCAGGACTAGCGGGAGCTCGGCGGCAGTTCTTC. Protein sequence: CASSSGLAGARRQFF.

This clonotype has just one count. The CDR3 sequence is CSAREAGRGTEAFF. The DNA of the CDR3 is TGCAGTGCTAGAGAAGCGGGGCGCGGCACTGAAGCTTTCTTT. V is TRBV20-1 and J is TRBJ1-1; weak D call: TRBD1 (5 bases). The CDR3 has 14 amino acids. The germline V gene has CDR1 DFQATT and CDR2 SNEGSKA (reference sequence). Trimming cost V 0 bases and J 4 bases, with 12 bases left between them.

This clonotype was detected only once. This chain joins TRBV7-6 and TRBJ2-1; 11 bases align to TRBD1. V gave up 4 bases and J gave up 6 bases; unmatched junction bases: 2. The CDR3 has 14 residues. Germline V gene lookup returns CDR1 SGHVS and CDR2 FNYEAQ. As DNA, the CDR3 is TGTGCCAGCAGCTCCGGGACAGGGGGCAATGAGCAGTTCTTC. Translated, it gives CASSSGTGGNEQFF.

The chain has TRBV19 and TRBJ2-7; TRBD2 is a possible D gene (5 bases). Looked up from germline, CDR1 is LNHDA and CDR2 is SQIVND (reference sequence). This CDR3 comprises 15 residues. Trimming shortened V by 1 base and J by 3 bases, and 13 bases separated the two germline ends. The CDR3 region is CASSIARAGIYEQYF. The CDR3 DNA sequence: TGTGCCAGTAGTATAGCGCGGGCCGGGATCTACGAGCAGTACTTC.

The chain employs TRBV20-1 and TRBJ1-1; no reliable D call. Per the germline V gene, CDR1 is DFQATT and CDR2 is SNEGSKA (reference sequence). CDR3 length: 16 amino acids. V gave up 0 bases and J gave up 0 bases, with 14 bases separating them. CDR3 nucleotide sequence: TGCAGTGCTAGAGATTCGGGTAAATTCTTGAACACTGAAGCTTTCTTT. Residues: CSARDSGKFLNTEAFF.

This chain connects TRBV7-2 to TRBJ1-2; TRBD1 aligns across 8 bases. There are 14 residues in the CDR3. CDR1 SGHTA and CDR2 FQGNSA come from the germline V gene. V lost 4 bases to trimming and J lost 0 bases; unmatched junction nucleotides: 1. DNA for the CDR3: TGTGCCAGCAGCTCACAGGGGGCTAACTATGGCTACACCTTC. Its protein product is CASSSQGANYGYTF.

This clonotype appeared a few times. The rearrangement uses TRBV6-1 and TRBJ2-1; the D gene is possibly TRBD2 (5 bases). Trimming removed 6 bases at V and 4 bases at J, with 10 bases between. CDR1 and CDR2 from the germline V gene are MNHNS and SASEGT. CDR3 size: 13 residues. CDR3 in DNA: TGTGCCAGCAGACTAGACCCGTACAATGAGCAGTTCTTC. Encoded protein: CASRLDPYNEQFF.

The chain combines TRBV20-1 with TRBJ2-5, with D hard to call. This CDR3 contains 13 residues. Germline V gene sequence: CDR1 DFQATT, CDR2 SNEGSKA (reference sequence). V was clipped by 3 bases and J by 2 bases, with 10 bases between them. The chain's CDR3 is CSASGMQQETQYF. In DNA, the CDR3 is TGCAGTGCTAGCGGAATGCAACAAGAGACCCAGTACTTC.

DNA for the CDR3: TGCGCCAGCAGCCAAGCCCCGCAGGCTGAGATCTATGGCTACACCTTC. Its translation is CASSQAPQAEIYGYTF. The rearrangement joins TRBV4-3 to TRBJ1-2, with D hard to call. Germline V CDR1 and CDR2: LGHNA, YSLEER. The CDR3 is 16 amino acids. Trimming shortened V by 1 base and J by 4 bases, and 16 bases separated the two germline ends.

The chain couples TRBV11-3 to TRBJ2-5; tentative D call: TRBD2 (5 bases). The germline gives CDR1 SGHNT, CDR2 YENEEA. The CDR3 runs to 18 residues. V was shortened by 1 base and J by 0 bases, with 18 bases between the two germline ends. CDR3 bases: TGTGCCAGCAGCTTAGCCGAATGGGGAGCTAGTAACCAAGAGACCCAGTACTTC. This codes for CASSLAEWGASNQETQYF.

The CDR3 coding sequence is TGCGCCAGCAGCCAAGATCTTTCAGGGTATTTCACTGAAGCTTTCTTT. It specifies CASSQDLSGYFTEAFF. J is TRBJ1-1 and V is TRBV4-1, with a possible D match to TRBD1 (5 bases). Looked up from germline, CDR1 is MGHRA and CDR2 is YSYEKL. Trimming left V 0 bases short and J 4 bases short, with 15 bases between. This CDR3 has 16 amino acids.

The CDR3 is CATSDLGPGGPVIWEQYF. For the CDR3, the DNA is TGTGCCACCAGTGATTTAGGGCCAGGGGGGCCCGTTATTTGGGAGCAGTACTTC. The chain links TRBV24-1 to TRBJ2-7; D may be TRBD1 (7 bases). Germline lookup yields CDR1 KGHDR and CDR2 SFDVKD. The ends were cut back, 1 base at V and 7 bases at J, with 25 bases in the middle. This CDR3 region has 18 residues.

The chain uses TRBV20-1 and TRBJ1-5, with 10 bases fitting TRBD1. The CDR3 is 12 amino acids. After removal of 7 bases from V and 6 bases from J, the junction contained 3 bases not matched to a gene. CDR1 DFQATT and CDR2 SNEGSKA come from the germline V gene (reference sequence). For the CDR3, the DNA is TGCAGTGTCCGGACAGGGGGTCAGCCCCAGCATTTT. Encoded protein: CSVRTGGQPQHF.

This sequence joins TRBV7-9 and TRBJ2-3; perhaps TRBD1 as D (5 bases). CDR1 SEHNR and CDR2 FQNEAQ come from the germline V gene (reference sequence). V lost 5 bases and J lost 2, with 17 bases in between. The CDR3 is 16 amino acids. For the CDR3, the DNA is TGTGCCAGCAGCCAAGGGGCAGGTCCTTCCACAGATACGCAGTATTTT. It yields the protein CASSQGAGPSTDTQYF.

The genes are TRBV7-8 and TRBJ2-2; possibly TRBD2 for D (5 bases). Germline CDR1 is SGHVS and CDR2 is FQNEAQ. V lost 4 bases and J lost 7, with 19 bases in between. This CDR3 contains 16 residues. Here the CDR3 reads CASSSSSRTWGGELFF. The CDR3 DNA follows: TGTGCCAGCAGCTCTAGCAGCCGTACCTGGGGCGGGGAGCTGTTTTTT.

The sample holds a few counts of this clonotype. The CDR3 is CASSPRRGPFEYF. CDR3 coding DNA: TGTGCCAGCAGCCCACGAAGGGGCCCTTTCGAGTACTTC. The V gene is TRBV27, the J gene TRBJ2-7, with a weak D call TRBD1 (5 bases). CDR3 length equals 13 residues. CDR1 and CDR2 from the germline V gene are MNHEY and SMNVEV (reference sequence). Deletions cut 6 bases from V and 11 bases from J, with 20 bases between.

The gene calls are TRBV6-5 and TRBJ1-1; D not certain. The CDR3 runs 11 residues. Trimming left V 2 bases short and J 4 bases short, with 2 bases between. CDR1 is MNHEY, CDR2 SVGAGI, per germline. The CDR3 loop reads CASSYLTEAFF. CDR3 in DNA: TGTGCCAGCAGTTACCTCACTGAAGCTTTCTTT.

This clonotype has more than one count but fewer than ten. CDR3: CASSHSGLAGGKNSYEQYF. Written as DNA, the CDR3 is TGTGCCAGTAGTCACTCGGGACTAGCGGGAGGGAAAAACTCCTACGAGCAGTACTTC. The V gene is TRBV27, the J gene TRBJ2-7, with 16 bases fitting TRBD2. Trimming at V came to 9 bases and at J to 0 bases, leaving 14 bases not matched to a gene. Germline V gene lookup returns CDR1 MNHEY and CDR2 SMNVEV (reference sequence). The CDR3 consists of 19 residues.

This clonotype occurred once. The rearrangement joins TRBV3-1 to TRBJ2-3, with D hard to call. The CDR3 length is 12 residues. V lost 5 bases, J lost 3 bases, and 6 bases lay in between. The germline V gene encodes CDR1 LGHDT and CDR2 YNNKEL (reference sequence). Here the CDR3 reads CASSARTDTQYF. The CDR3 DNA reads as TGTGCCAGCAGCGCCCGAACAGATACGCAGTATTTT.

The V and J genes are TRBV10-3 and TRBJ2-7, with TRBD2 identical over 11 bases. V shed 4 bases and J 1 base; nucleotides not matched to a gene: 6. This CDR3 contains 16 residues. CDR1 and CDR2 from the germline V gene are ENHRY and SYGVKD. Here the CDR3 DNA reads TGTGCCATCAGTGGGTCTAGCGGGAGGCCGTCCTACGAGCAGTACTTC. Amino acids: CAISGSSGRPSYEQYF.

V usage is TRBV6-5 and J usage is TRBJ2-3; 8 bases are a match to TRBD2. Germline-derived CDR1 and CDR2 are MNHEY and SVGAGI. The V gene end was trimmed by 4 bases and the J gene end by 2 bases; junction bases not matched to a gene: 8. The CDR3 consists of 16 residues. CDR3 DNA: TGTGCCAGCAGTTCCCATGGAGCGGGGGCCACAGATACGCAGTATTTT. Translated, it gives CASSSHGAGATDTQYF.

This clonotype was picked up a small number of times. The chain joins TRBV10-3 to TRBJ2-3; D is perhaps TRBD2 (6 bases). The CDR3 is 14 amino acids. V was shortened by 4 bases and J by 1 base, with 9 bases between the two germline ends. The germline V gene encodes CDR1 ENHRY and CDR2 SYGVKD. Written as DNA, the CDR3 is TGTGCCATCAGTGGGGGGGTGGGCACAGATACGCAGTATTTT. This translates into CAISGGVGTDTQYF.

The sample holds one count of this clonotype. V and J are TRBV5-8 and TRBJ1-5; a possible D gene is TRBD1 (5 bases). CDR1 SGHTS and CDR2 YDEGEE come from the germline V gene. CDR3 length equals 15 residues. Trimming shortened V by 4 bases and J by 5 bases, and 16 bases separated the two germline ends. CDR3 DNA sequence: TGTGCCAGCAGCCCGGGGACGGGGCAGGATCAGCCCCAGCATTTT. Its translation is CASSPGTGQDQPQHF.

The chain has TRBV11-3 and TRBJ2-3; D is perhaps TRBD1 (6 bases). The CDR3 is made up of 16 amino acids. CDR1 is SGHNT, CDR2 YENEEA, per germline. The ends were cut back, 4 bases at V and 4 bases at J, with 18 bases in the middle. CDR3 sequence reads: CASSSRWGHQADTQYF. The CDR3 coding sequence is TGTGCCAGCAGCTCACGATGGGGGCACCAGGCAGATACGCAGTATTTT.